This T cell receptor (beta chain) was profiled in a study of T-cell memory formation after mild COVID-19. This clonotype was observed a handful of times. Researchers used 5'RACE with constant-segment primers to make TCR alpha and TCR beta cDNA libraries that carry sample barcodes and UMIs. TCRdb recomputed calls from the 5' RACE reads with MiXCR, one row per CDR3 protein. Of hundreds of thousands of distinct CDR3 sequences in the sample, around 20% were seen once. CDR1 and CDR2 (germline): LGHNA, YNFKEQ. The CDR3 is 17 amino acids. V shed 4 bases and J shed 2 bases, with 20 bases lying between them. The rearrangement joins TRBV4-2 to TRBJ2-5; TRBD1 is a possible D gene (5 bases). This receptor was obtained from a young man who had mild COVID-19 (a few samples of this study predate the infection). Cell type and time point are not known. Source material: PBMCs or a T cell subset sorted from them (not recorded which). The CDR3 DNA reads TGTGCCAGCAGCCCGACAGTGACGGTATCGAGTCAAGAGACCCAGTACTTC. It yields the protein CASSPTVTVSSQETQYF.